The clone carrying this T cell receptor (beta chain) was observed a handful of times. Its antigen is unknown. The sample originates from a study of cytomegalovirus exposure and HLA in healthy donors. As for the study in general: Earlier, 110 million or so unique TCR beta sequences were recovered from about 179 million T cells by an analysis. Notes on the study in general: A few chains tied to CMV proved CMV antigen-specific in vitro. In all likelihood, a cluster of highly shared sequence variants was a sequencing artifact.

PCR was performed using 60 Vbeta and 13 Jbeta primers. Profiled with immunoSEQ multiplex PCR; TCRdb holds only in-frame clones, not every one. The table has 100,000 to 150,000 clones, 60% to 80% seen once. As for the donors, each was a healthy bone marrow donor. The trim removed 2 bases at V and 7 bases at J, leaving 9 bases unmatched. Germline-derived CDR1 and CDR2 are MNHNS and SASEGT. CDR3 size: 16 residues. V gene TRBV6-1 combines with J gene TRBJ2-2, with 8 bases matching TRBD1. Sequencing was performed on PBMCs. The sequence came from a man aged 25-40 years in good health and CMV-seronegative. CDR3 sequence (DNA): TGTGCCAGCAGTGAAAGGAGAGGACAGGGTATCGGGGAGCTGTTTTTT. Its protein is CASSERRGQGIGELFF.